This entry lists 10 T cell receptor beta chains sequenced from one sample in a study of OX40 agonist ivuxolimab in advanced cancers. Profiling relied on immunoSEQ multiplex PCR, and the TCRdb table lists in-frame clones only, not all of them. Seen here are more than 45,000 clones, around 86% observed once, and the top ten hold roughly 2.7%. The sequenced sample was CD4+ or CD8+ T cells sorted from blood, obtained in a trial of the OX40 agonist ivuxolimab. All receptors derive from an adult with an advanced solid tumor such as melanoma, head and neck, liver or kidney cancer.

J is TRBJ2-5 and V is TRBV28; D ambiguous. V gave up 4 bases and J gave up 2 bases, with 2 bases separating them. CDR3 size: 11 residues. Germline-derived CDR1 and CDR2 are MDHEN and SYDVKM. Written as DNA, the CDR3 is TGTGCCAGCAGTTCACAAGAGACCCAGTACTTC. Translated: CASSSQETQYF. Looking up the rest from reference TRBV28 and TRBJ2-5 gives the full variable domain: DVKVTQSSRYLVKRTGEKVFLECVQDMDHENMFWYRQDPGLGLRLIYFSYDVKMKEKGDIPEGYSVSREKKERFSLILESASTNQTSMYLCASSSQETQYFGPGTRLLVL.

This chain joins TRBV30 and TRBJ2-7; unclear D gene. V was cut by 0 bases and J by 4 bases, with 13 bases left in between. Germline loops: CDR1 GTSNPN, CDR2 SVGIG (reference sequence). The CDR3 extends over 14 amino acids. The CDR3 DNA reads TGTGCCTGGAGTGTAAGCCGGACCCTTTACGAGCAGTACTTC. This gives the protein CAWSVSRTLYEQYF.

The CDR3 sequence: CASSSTVSGGTGELFF. The DNA for the CDR3 is TGTGCCAGCAGCTCAACGGTGTCGGGGGGGACCGGGGAGCTGTTTTTT. The chain has TRBV7-8 and TRBJ2-2; TRBD2 aligns across 8 bases. CDR1 and CDR2 (germline): SGHVS, FQNEAQ. The V gene end was trimmed by 4 bases and the J gene end by 5 bases; junction bases not matched to a gene: 9. The CDR3 contains 16 residues.

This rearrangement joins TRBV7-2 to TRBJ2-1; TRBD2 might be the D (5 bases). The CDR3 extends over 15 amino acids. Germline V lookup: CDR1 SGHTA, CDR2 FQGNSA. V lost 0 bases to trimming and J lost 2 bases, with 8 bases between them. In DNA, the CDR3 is TGTGCCAGCAGCTTAGCTTGGCGGGCCTACAATGAGCAGTTCTTC. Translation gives CASSLAWRAYNEQFF. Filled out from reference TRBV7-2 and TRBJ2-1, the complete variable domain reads GAGVSQSPSNKVTEKGKDVELRCDPISGHTALYWYRQSLGQGLEFLIYFQGNSAPDKSGLPSDRFSAERTGGSVSTLTIQRTQQEDSAVYLCASSLAWRAYNEQFFGPGTRLTVL.

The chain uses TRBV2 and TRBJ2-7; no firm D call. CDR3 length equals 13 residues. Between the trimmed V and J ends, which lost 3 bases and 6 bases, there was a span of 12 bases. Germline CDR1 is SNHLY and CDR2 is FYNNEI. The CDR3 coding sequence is TGTGCCAGCAGTGATGCGGAAAGTGGCGAGCAGTACTTC. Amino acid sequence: CASSDAESGEQYF.

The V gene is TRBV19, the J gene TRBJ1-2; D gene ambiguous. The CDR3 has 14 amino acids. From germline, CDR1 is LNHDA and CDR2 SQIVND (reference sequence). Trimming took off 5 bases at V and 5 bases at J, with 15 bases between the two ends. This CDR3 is CASSYGQAPYGYTF. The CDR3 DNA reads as TGTGCCAGTAGTTACGGCCAGGCCCCATATGGCTACACCTTC. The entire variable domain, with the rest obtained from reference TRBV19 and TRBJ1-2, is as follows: DGGITQSPKYLFRKEGQNVTLSCEQNLNHDAMYWYRQDPGQGLRLIYYSQIVNDFQKGDIAEGYSVSREKKESFPLTVTSAQKNPTAFYLCASSYGQAPYGYTFGSGTRLTVV.

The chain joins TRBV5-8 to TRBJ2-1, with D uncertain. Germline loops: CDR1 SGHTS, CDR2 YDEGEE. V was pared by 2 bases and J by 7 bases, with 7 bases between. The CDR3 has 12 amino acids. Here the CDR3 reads CASSLQMNEQFF. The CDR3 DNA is TGTGCCAGCAGCTTACAGATGAATGAGCAGTTCTTC.

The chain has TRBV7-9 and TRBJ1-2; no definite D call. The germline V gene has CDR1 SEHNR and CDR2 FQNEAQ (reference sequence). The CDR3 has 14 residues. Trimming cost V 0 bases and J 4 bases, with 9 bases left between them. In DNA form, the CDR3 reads TGTGCCAGCAGCTTAGCCGGGGAGGGCTATGGCTACACCTTC. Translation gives CASSLAGEGYGYTF.

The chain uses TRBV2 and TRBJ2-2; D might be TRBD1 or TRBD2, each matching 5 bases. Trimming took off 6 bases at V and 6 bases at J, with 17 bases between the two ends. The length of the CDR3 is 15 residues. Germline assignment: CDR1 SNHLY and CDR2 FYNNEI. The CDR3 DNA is TGTGCCAGCAGGTCCCTGGCAGGGACGGCCGGGGAGCTGTTTTTT. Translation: CASRSLAGTAGELFF.

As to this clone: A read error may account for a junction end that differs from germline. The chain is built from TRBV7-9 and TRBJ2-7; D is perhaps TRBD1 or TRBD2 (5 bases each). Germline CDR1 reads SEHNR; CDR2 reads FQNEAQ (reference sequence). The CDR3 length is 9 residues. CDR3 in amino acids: CASSFGEGF. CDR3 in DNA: TGTGCCAGCAGCTTCGGTGAGGGGTTC.